The present T cell receptor (beta chain) was sequenced within a study of OX40 agonist ivuxolimab in advanced cancers. Overall study: Intravenous ivuxolimab at 0.01 to 10 mg/kg was given to patients every 2 weeks. Three patients, one with hepatocellular carcinoma and two with cutaneous melanoma, achieved partial responses. Study findings and constraints: The study found among the lowest clonal expansion in partial responders at 0.1-3.0 mg/kg.

Libraries were prepared by immunoSEQ multiplex PCR; TCRdb keeps only in-frame clonotypes and omits some of them. The data show 30,000 to 40,000 clones, approximately 90% seen once. With respect to this clone: Its antigen is not known.

V gave up 2 bases and J gave up 2 bases, with 11 bases separating them. CDR1 and CDR2 from the germline V gene are SGHRS and YFSETQ. The CDR3 contains 15 residues. The sample in question was CD4+ or CD8+ T cells sorted from blood, obtained in a trial of the OX40 agonist ivuxolimab. The TCR sequence derives from an adult with an advanced solid tumor such as melanoma, head and neck, liver or kidney cancer. The gene calls are TRBV5-1 and TRBJ1-3; the D gene is possibly TRBD1 (5 bases). This chain's CDR3 is CASSFGGSTGNTIYF. CDR3 sequence (DNA): TGCGCCAGCAGCTTCGGGGGTTCAACTGGAAACACCATATATTTT. The entire variable domain, with the rest obtained from reference TRBV5-1 and TRBJ1-3, is as follows: KAGVTQTPRYLIKTRGQQVTLSCSPISGHRSVSWYQQTPGQGLQFLFEYFSETQRNKGNFPGRFSGRQFSNSRSEMNVSTLELGDSALYLCASSFGGSTGNTIYFGEGSWLTVV.